These T cell receptor beta chains were read from a single sample in a study of Graves' ophthalmopathy and Graves' hyperthyroidism. TCRdb ran MiXCR on the multiplex PCR reads and lists one entry per CDR3 protein. The repertoire holds 40,000 to 50,000 distinct CDR3 sequences, with 52% as singletons. Sequencing used peripheral blood. The receptors stem from an adult man with Graves' ophthalmopathy. Both conserved end residues are part of each CDR3. D genes are given only for firm matches. The size entry is marked missing in some rows and otherwise reads once, few, many or a size class.

CDR3 protein: CASSPTSGGVETQYF
CDR3 DNA: TGTGCCAGCTCACCGACTAGCGGGGGCGTGGAGACCCAGTACTTC
clone size: .
D gene: TRBD2
V gene: TRBV18
J gene: TRBJ2-5

CDR3 protein: CASSLVTSGANALAF
CDR3 DNA: TGTGCCAGCAGCTTGGTTACATCCGGGGCCAACGCCCTGGCTTTC
clone size: .
D gene: .
V gene: TRBV5-4
J gene: TRBJ2-6

CDR3 protein: CASSLGFRANVLTF
CDR3 DNA: TGTGCCAGCAGCTTGGGGTTTAGGGCCAACGTCCTGACTTTC
clone size: .
D gene: .
V gene: TRBV5-5
J gene: TRBJ2-6

CDR3 protein: CSAREQGYTF
CDR3 DNA: TGCAGTGCTAGAGAACAGGGTTACACCTTC
clone size: .
D gene: .
V gene: TRBV20-1
J gene: TRBJ1-2

CDR3 protein: CASSPSGQLNEKLYF
CDR3 DNA: TGTGCCAGCAGTCCGTCGGGACAGCTAAATGAAAAACTGTATTTT
clone size: .
D gene: TRBD1
V gene: TRBV19
J gene: TRBJ1-4

CDR3 protein: CASRDPRTGDYGYTF
CDR3 DNA: TGTGCCAGCAGAGACCCTAGGACAGGGGATTATGGCTACACCTTC
clone size: .
D gene: TRBD1
V gene: TRBV2
J gene: TRBJ1-2

CDR3 protein: CASSLAGPLYEQHF
CDR3 DNA: TGCGCCAGCAGCCTGGCCGGGCCACTCTACGAGCAGCACTTC
clone size: .
D gene: .
V gene: TRBV5-1
J gene: TRBJ2-7

CDR3 protein: CASRRGQGSIGNTEAFF
CDR3 DNA: TGTGCCAGCAGACGCGGACAGGGAAGTATCGGGAACACTGAAGCTTTCTTT
clone size: .
D gene: TRBD1
V gene: TRBV6-6
J gene: TRBJ1-1

CDR3 protein: CASSARDSPLHF
CDR3 DNA: TGTGCCAGCAGCGCCAGGGACTCACCCCTCCACTTT
clone size: .
D gene: .
V gene: TRBV5-6
J gene: TRBJ1-6

CDR3 protein: CSVGDGVSYGYTF
CDR3 DNA: TGCAGCGTGGGGGACGGAGTCTCCTATGGCTACACCTTC
clone size: .
D gene: .
V gene: TRBV29-1
J gene: TRBJ1-2

CDR3 protein: CASSPHGYQETQYF
CDR3 DNA: TGTGCCAGCAGCCCACATGGGTACCAAGAGACCCAGTACTTC
clone size: many
D gene: .
V gene: TRBV7-6
J gene: TRBJ2-5

CDR3 protein: CASSDSTSGGDEQYF
CDR3 DNA: TGTGCCAGCAGTGACTCGACTAGCGGGGGGGATGAGCAGTACTTC
clone size: once
D gene: TRBD2
V gene: TRBV6-4
J gene: TRBJ2-7

CDR3 protein: CASQGHVDVSNQPQHF
CDR3 DNA: TGTGCCAGCCAGGGACATGTCGATGTGAGCAATCAGCCCCAGCATTTT
clone size: .
D gene: .
V gene: TRBV2
J gene: TRBJ1-5

CDR3 protein: CASSGSGSYNEQFF
CDR3 DNA: TGCGCCAGCAGTGGTAGCGGCTCCTACAATGAGCAGTTCTTC
clone size: medium-sized
D gene: .
V gene: TRBV10-2
J gene: TRBJ2-1

CDR3 protein: CASKGPADTGELFF
CDR3 DNA: TGTGCCAGTAAGGGCCCAGCAGACACCGGGGAGCTGTTTTTT
clone size: many
D gene: .
V gene: TRBV19
J gene: TRBJ2-2

CDR3 protein: CASRSRGTGTWQYF
CDR3 DNA: TGTGCCAGTAGATCGCGGGGGACAGGTACTTGGCAGTACTTC
clone size: many
D gene: .
V gene: TRBV28
J gene: TRBJ2-7

CDR3 protein: CAWMGQGYEQYF
CDR3 DNA: TGTGCCTGGATGGGACAGGGCTACGAGCAGTACTTC
clone size: once
D gene: TRBD1
V gene: TRBV30
J gene: TRBJ2-7

CDR3 protein: CASSYSLSESKTGGLHF
CDR3 DNA: TGTGCCAGCAGTTACTCGTTGTCAGAATCCAAGACAGGGGGCCTCCACTTT
clone size: many
D gene: TRBD1
V gene: TRBV6-5
J gene: TRBJ1-6

CDR3 protein: CASSLQGSGGNTIYF
CDR3 DNA: TGTGCCAGCAGCTTACAGGGAAGTGGTGGAAACACCATATATTTT
clone size: .
D gene: .
V gene: TRBV7-3
J gene: TRBJ1-3

CDR3 protein: CASSYRANYGYTF
CDR3 DNA: TGTGCCAGCAGTTACCGGGCTAACTATGGCTACACCTTC
clone size: many
D gene: .
V gene: TRBV6-2/TRBV6-3
J gene: TRBJ1-2

CDR3 protein: CSARDRGASGYTF
CDR3 DNA: TGCAGTGCTAGAGATCGGGGGGCTTCGGGCTACACCTTC
clone size: .
D gene: .
V gene: TRBV20-1
J gene: TRBJ1-2

CDR3 protein: CASSLALAGNTGELFF
CDR3 DNA: TGTGCCAGCAGCTTGGCGCTAGCGGGGAACACCGGGGAGCTGTTTTTT
clone size: many
D gene: TRBD2
V gene: TRBV5-8
J gene: TRBJ2-2

CDR3 protein: CASSQLYSNQPQHF
CDR3 DNA: TGTGCCAGCAGCCAGCTCTATAGCAATCAGCCCCAGCATTTT
clone size: many
D gene: .
V gene: TRBV6-2/TRBV6-3
J gene: TRBJ1-5

CDR3 protein: CASPTLTGLAGDLPLYEQYF
CDR3 DNA: TGTGCCAGTCCTACTCTTACGGGACTAGCGGGAGATCTCCCCCTCTACGAGCAGTACTTC
clone size: .
D gene: TRBD2
V gene: TRBV27
J gene: TRBJ2-7

CDR3 protein: CASSARRDSSNSPLHF
CDR3 DNA: TGTGCCAGCAGTGCTCGGCGGGACAGCTCTAATTCACCCCTCCACTTT
clone size: .
D gene: TRBD1
V gene: TRBV9
J gene: TRBJ1-6

CDR3 protein: CATSSVQPHDSYEQYF
CDR3 DNA: TGTGCCACCAGCAGCGTACAACCCCATGATTCCTACGAGCAGTACTTC
clone size: .
D gene: .
V gene: TRBV15
J gene: TRBJ2-7

CDR3 protein: CASRGDRGMDEQFF
CDR3 DNA: TGTGCCAGCAGGGGGGACAGGGGGATGGATGAGCAGTTCTTC
clone size: .
D gene: TRBD1
V gene: TRBV6-1
J gene: TRBJ2-1

CDR3 protein: CSVGWLDEQFF
CDR3 DNA: TGCAGCGTTGGGTGGTTGGATGAGCAGTTCTTC
clone size: .
D gene: .
V gene: TRBV29-1
J gene: TRBJ2-1

CDR3 protein: CASSSGRTLANTEAFF
CDR3 DNA: TGTGCCAGCAGTTCGGGACGGACCCTAGCCAACACTGAAGCTTTCTTT
clone size: many
D gene: .
V gene: TRBV27
J gene: TRBJ1-1

CDR3 protein: CASNTGYYGYTF
CDR3 DNA: TGCGCCAGTAACACAGGGTACTATGGCTACACCTTC
clone size: many
D gene: .
V gene: TRBV4-3
J gene: TRBJ1-2

CDR3 protein: CASTTGGGGQNSPLHF
CDR3 DNA: TGTGCCAGCACCACGGGGGGAGGAGGCCAAAATTCACCCCTCCACTTT
clone size: medium-sized
D gene: .
V gene: TRBV7-9
J gene: TRBJ1-6

CDR3 protein: CASSLVLGAGGDTQYF
CDR3 DNA: TGCGCCAGCAGCTTGGTACTGGGGGCTGGGGGAGATACGCAGTATTTT
clone size: .
D gene: .
V gene: TRBV5-1
J gene: TRBJ2-3

CDR3 protein: CSARDRGALQETQYF
CDR3 DNA: TGCAGTGCTAGAGATCGGGGGGCCCTCCAAGAGACCCAGTACTTC
clone size: many
D gene: .
V gene: TRBV20-1
J gene: TRBJ2-5

CDR3 protein: CASSYSLGPGTEAFF
CDR3 DNA: TGTGCCAGCAGTTACAGTCTGGGGCCGGGCACTGAAGCTTTCTTT
clone size: many
D gene: .
V gene: TRBV6-5
J gene: TRBJ1-1

CDR3 protein: CSVYRAGETQYF
CDR3 DNA: TGCAGCGTTTACAGGGCAGGGGAGACCCAGTACTTC
clone size: .
D gene: .
V gene: TRBV29-1
J gene: TRBJ2-5

CDR3 protein: CASSLGGEQYF
CDR3 DNA: TGCGCCAGCAGCTTGGGGGGCGAGCAGTACTTC
clone size: .
D gene: .
V gene: TRBV5-1
J gene: TRBJ2-7

CDR3 protein: CATSTGVGRRTGELFF
CDR3 DNA: TGTGCCACCAGCACGGGGGTAGGCAGAAGAACCGGGGAGCTGTTTTTT
clone size: .
D gene: .
V gene: TRBV15
J gene: TRBJ2-2

CDR3 protein: CAISGGRSDTQYF
CDR3 DNA: TGTGCCATCAGTGGCGGGAGGTCAGATACGCAGTATTTT
clone size: medium-sized
D gene: TRBD2
V gene: TRBV10-3
J gene: TRBJ2-3

CDR3 protein: CASSVLVGGYGANVLTF
CDR3 DNA: TGTGCCAGCAGTGTACTAGTGGGGGGCTATGGGGCCAACGTCCTGACTTTC
clone size: .
D gene: .
V gene: TRBV25-1
J gene: TRBJ2-6

CDR3 protein: CASSLAGRDYGYTF
CDR3 DNA: TGTGCCAGCAGCTTAGCAGGGCGGGACTATGGCTACACCTTC
clone size: .
D gene: .
V gene: TRBV7-8
J gene: TRBJ1-2

CDR3 protein: CSGWGGYGYTF
CDR3 DNA: TGCAGTGGATGGGGAGGCTATGGCTACACCTTC
clone size: .
D gene: .
V gene: TRBV20-1
J gene: TRBJ1-2

CDR3 protein: CASSSTSGTEAFF
CDR3 DNA: TGTGCCAGCAGCTCTACTAGCGGGACTGAAGCTTTCTTT
clone size: few
D gene: .
V gene: TRBV7-9
J gene: TRBJ1-1